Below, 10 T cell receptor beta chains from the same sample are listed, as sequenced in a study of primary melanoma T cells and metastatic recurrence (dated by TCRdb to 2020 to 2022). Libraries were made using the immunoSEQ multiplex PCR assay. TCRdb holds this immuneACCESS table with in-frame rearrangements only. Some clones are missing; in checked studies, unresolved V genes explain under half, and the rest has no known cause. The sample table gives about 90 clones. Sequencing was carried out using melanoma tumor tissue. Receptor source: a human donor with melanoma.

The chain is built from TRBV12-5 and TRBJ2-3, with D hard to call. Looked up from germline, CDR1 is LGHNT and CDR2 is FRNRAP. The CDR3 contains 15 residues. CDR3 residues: CASSRAQDSTDTQYF. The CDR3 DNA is TGTGCCAGTAGTCGCGCCCAGGATAGCACAGATACGCAGTATTTT.

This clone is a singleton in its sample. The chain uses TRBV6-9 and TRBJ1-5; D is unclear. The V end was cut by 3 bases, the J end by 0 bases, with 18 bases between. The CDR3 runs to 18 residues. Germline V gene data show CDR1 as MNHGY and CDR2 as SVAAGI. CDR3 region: CASSYTDFLLSSNQPQHF. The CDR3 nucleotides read TGTGCCAGCAGTTACACTGATTTCTTACTGAGTAGCAATCAGCCCCAGCATTTT.

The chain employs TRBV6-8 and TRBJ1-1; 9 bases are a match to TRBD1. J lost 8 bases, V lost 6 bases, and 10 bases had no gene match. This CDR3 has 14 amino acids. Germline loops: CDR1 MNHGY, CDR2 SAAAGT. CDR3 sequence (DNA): TGTGCCAGCAGCCTTCCCGGGACAGGGAGGGAAGCTTTCTTT. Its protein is CASSLPGTGREAFF.

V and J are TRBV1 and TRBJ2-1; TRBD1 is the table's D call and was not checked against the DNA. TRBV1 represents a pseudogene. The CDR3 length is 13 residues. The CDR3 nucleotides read TGCGCCAGCAGACTGGGACAGGGGAATGAGCAGTTCTTC. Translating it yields CASRLGQGNEQFF.

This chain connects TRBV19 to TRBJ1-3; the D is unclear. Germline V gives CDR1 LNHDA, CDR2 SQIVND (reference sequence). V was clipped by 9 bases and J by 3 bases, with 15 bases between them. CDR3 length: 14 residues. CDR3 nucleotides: TGTGCCAGCCGAGGCCCCGGTGTTGGAAACACCATATATTTT. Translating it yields CASRGPGVGNTIYF.

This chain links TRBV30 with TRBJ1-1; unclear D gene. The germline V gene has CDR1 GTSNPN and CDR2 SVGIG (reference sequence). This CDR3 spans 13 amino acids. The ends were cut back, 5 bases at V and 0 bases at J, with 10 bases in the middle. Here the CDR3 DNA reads TGTGCCTGGGGGCGTCGGATGAACACTGAAGCTTTCTTT. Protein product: CAWGRRMNTEAFF.

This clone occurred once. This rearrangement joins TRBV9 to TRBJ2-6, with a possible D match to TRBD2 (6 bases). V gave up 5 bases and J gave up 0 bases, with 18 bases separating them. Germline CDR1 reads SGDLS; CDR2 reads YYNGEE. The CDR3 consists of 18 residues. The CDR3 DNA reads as TGTGCCAGCAGTGCCTTTGCAGGGAGGTTCTCTGGGGCCAACGTCCTGACTTTC. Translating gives CASSAFAGRFSGANVLTF.

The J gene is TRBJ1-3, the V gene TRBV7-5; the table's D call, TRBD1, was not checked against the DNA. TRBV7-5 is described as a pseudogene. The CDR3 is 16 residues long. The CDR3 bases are TGTGCCAGCAGCCAAGGACAGGGGGCGCGTATAAACACCATATATTTT. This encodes CASSQGQGARINTIYF.

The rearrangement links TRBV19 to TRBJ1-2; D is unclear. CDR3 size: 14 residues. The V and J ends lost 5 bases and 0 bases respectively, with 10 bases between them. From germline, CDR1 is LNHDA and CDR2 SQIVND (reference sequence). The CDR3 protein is CASSGFTSNYGYTF. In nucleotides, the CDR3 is TGTGCCAGTAGTGGGTTTACCTCTAACTATGGCTACACCTTC.

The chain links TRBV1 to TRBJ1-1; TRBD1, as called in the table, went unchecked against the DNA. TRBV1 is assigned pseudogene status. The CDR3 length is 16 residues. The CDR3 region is CASSQEIKGLETEAFF. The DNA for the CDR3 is TGCGCCAGCAGCCAAGAGATAAAGGGGCTGGAGACTGAAGCTTTCTTT.